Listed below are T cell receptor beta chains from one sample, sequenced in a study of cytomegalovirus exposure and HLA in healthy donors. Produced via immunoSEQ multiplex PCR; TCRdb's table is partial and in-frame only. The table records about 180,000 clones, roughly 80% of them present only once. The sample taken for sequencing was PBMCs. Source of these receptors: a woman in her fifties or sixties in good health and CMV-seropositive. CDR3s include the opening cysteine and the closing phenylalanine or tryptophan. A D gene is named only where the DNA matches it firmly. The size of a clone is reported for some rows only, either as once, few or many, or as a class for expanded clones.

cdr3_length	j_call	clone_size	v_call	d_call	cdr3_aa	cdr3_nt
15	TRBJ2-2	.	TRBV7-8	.	CASSLVSQNTGELFF	TGTGCCAGCAGCTTAGTTTCCCAGAACACCGGGGAGCTGTTTTTT
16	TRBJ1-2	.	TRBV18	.	CASSPQGWGPGYGYTF	TGTGCCAGCTCACCCCAGGGTTGGGGGCCTGGCTATGGCTACACCTTC
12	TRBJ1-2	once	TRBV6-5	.	CASSSSGLGYTF	TGTGCCAGCAGTTCTTCAGGGCTCGGCTACACCTTC
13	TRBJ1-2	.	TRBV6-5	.	CASSYSYPVIYTF	TGTGCCAGCAGTTACTCGTATCCAGTGATTTACACCTTC
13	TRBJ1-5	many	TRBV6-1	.	CAATQYSNQPQHF	TGTGCCGCCACCCAGTATAGCAATCAGCCCCAGCATTTT
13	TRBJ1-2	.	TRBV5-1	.	CASSLSARDGYTF	TGCGCCAGCAGCTTGTCAGCGAGGGATGGCTACACCTTC
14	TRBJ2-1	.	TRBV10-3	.	CAISGVLAYNEQFF	TGTGCCATCAGCGGGGTTCTGGCCTACAATGAGCAGTTCTTC
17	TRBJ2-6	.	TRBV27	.	CASSARVTFSGANVLTF	TGTGCCAGCAGCGCCCGGGTTACCTTCTCTGGGGCCAACGTCCTGACTTTC
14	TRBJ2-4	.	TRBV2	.	CASSERTAKNIQYF	TGTGCCAGCAGTGAGAGGACAGCCAAAAACATCCAGTACTTC
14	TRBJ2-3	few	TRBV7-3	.	CASSPDGGTDTQYF	TGTGCCAGCAGCCCAGACGGAGGCACAGATACGCAGTATTTT
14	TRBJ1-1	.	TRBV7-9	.	CASSLTGGIPEAFF	TGTGCCAGCAGCTTGACCGGGGGGATCCCTGAAGCTTTCTTT
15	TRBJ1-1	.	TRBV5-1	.	CASSLRGPMNTEAFF	TGCGCCAGCAGCTTGAGGGGTCCGATGAACACTGAAGCTTTCTTT
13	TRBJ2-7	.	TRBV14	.	CASSPWQAYEQYF	TGTGCCAGCAGCCCATGGCAGGCCTACGAGCAGTACTTC
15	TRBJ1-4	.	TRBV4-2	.	CASSQDAGGNEKLFF	TGTGCCAGCAGCCAAGATGCCGGGGGAAATGAAAAACTGTTTTTT
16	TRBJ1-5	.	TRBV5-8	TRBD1	CASSPGDRVLNQPQHF	TGTGCCAGCAGCCCTGGGGACAGGGTTCTCAATCAGCCCCAGCATTTT
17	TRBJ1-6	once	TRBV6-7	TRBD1	CASSPEYMTGTNSPLHF	TGTGCCAGCAGCCCCGAGTACATGACAGGGACTAATTCACCCCTCCACTTT
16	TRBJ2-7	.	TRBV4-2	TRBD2	CASSQEVAGGWYEQYF	TGTGCCAGCAGCCAAGAAGTGGCGGGGGGGTGGTACGAGCAGTACTTC
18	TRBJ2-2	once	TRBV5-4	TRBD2	CASSLLITSGANTGELFF	TGTGCCAGCAGCTTGTTGATTACTAGCGGGGCGAACACCGGGGAGCTGTTTTTT
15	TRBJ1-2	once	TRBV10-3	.	CAISESVQGYNGYTF	TGTGCCATCAGTGAGTCGGTACAGGGTTATAATGGCTACACCTTC
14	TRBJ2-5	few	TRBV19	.	CASSTTGGGETQYF	TGTGCCAGTAGTACCACAGGGGGGGGTGAGACCCAGTACTTC
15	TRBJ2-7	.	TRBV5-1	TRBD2	CASSHSGRGAYEQYF	TGCGCCAGCAGCCATAGCGGACGGGGGGCCTACGAGCAGTACTTC